A selection of T cell receptor beta chains follows, all from one sample in a study of blood T cells in healthy people across ages. TCRdb re-analysed the 5' RACE reads in MiXCR, keeping a single row per CDR3 protein. In the table there are 800,000 to 950,000 distinct CDR3 sequences, roughly 43% of which are singletons. Specimen: blood. These receptors were collected from a man under 40 in good health. The CDR3 runs from the conserved cysteine through the conserved F or W. The order of the fields is J gene, D gene, V gene, clone size, CDR3 DNA, CDR3 protein. A D gene is named only where the DNA matches it firmly. Size is stated for part of the rows, as once, few or many counts, or as a class when the clone is expanded.

>TRBJ2-1|TRBD2|TRBV5-1|-
TGCGCCAGCAGACGCCCTAGCGGGGGGCCTTTGGAGGAGCAGTTCTTC
CASRRPSGGPLEEQFF
>TRBJ2-5|-|TRBV2|-
TGTGCCAGCAGTGAGGTCGGTAGCGTGGGAGAGCAGTACTTC
CASSEVGSVGEQYF
>TRBJ2-3|-|TRBV20-1|many
TGCAGTGCTGGAAAACCGACAGGCCAGAGCACAGATACGCAGTATTTT
CSAGKPTGQSTDTQYF
>TRBJ2-7|-|TRBV7-7|-
TGTGCCAGCAGCCTTACCCAGAGCTCCTACGAGCAGTACTTC
CASSLTQSSYEQYF
>TRBJ2-7|TRBD2|TRBV7-6|few
TGTGCCAGCAGCTTCGGACTAGCGGGGGGCCCAATTAACTACGAGCAGTACTTC
CASSFGLAGGPINYEQYF
>TRBJ1-4|-|TRBV12-3/TRBV12-4|-
TGTGCCAGCAGTGTCCTGGAAAAACTGTTTTTT
CASSVLEKLFF
>TRBJ2-3|-|TRBV7-2|many
TGTGCCAGCAGCTTAGCAGTCCTTAGTGGAGATACGCAGTATTTT
CASSLAVLSGDTQYF
>TRBJ1-2|-|TRBV2|many
TGTGCCAGCAGTGAAGTAGAAAATCGGGGCTACACCTTC
CASSEVENRGYTF
>TRBJ1-5|-|TRBV29-1|-
TGCAGCGTTGCCCAGGGAGGGAATCAGCCCCAGCATTTT
CSVAQGGNQPQHF
>TRBJ2-7|-|TRBV29-1|-
TGCAGCGTTGTCACTGCCCCCACCTACGAGCAGTACTTC
CSVVTAPTYEQYF
>TRBJ2-7|TRBD2|TRBV7-2|few
TGTGCCAGCAGCTTAGAGAGGCCTAGCGGGGGATCTCGTAGAGCCTCCGAGCAGTACTTC
CASSLERPSGGSRRASEQYF
>TRBJ2-7|-|TRBV4-3|many
TGCGCCAGCAGCCAAGATAGTCGGGACACCTACGAGCAGTACTTC
CASSQDSRDTYEQYF
>TRBJ2-3|-|TRBV27|few
TGTGCCAGCAGTTTAGAGCAGCTCACAGATACGCAGTATTTT
CASSLEQLTDTQYF
>TRBJ2-1|-|TRBV2|few
TGTGCCAGCAGAATAAAGGGGGAGCAGTTCTTC
CASRIKGEQFF
>TRBJ2-7|TRBD1|TRBV6-1|-
TGTGCCAGCAGTCCCTATGGGCCGGGACAGGCGGCCTCCTACGAGCAGTACTTC
CASSPYGPGQAASYEQYF
>TRBJ1-5|TRBD1|TRBV7-9|-
TGTGCCAGCAGCCCGACCGGGACAGGGAAGCAGCCCCAGCATTTT
CASSPTGTGKQPQHF
>TRBJ2-7|-|TRBV14|-
TGTACCAGCAGCCAAGAAGCCAGTCTCTACGAGCAGTACTTC
CTSSQEASLYEQYF
>TRBJ1-1|-|TRBV30|-
TGTGCCTGTGGCACTGAAGCTTTCTTT
CACGTEAFF
>TRBJ1-4|-|TRBV20-1|few
TGCAGTGCTAGACCCGGTGGGGGTTCAAATGAAAAACTGTTTTTT
CSARPGGGSNEKLFF
>TRBJ2-5|TRBD1|TRBV6-2/TRBV6-3|few
TGTGCCAGCAGTCGCCGGGACAGGGGTCAAGAGACCCAGTACTTC
CASSRRDRGQETQYF
>TRBJ2-7|TRBD1|TRBV28|many
TGTGCCAGCAGTACGCCCTCGACAGGGGCCTACGAGCAGTACTTC
CASSTPSTGAYEQYF
>TRBJ2-2|TRBD2|TRBV5-1|-
TGCGCCAGCAGCTTGGTAGCGGGGTCCTACACCGGGGAGCTGTTTTTT
CASSLVAGSYTGELFF